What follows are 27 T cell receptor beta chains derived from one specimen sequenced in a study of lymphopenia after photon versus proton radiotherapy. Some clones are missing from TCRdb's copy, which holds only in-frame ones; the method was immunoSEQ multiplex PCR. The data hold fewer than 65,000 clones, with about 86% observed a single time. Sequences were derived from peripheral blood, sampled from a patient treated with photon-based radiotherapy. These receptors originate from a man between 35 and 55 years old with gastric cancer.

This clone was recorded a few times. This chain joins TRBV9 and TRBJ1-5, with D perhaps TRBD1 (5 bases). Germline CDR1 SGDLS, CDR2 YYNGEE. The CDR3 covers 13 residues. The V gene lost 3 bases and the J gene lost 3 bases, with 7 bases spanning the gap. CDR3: CASSEGFNQPQHF. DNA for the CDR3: TGTGCCAGCAGCGAGGGGTTCAATCAGCCCCAGCATTTT.

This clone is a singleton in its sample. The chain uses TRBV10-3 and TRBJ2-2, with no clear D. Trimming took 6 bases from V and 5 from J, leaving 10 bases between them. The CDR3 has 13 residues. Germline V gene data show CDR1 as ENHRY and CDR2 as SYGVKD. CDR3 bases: TGTGCCATCAGGGGATCAGAAACCGGGGAGCTGTTTTTT. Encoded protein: CAIRGSETGELFF.

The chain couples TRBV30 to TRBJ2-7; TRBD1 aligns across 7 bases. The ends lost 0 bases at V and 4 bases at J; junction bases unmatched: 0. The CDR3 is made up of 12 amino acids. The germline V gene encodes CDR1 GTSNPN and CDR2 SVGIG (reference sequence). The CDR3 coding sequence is TGTGCCTGGAGTGTACAGGGGTACGAGCAGTACTTC. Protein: CAWSVQGYEQYF.

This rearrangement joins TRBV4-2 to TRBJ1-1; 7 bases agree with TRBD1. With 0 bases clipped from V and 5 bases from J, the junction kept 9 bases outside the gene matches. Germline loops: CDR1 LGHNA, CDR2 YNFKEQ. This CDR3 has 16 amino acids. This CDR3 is CASSQEPGGRVTEAFF. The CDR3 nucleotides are TGTGCCAGCAGCCAAGAGCCAGGGGGGAGGGTAACTGAAGCTTTCTTT.

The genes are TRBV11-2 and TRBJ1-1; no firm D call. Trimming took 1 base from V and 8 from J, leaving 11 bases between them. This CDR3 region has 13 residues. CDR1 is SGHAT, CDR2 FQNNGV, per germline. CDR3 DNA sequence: TGTGCCAGCAGCTTAGGGCGGGCAGCCGAAGCTTTCTTT. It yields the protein CASSLGRAAEAFF.

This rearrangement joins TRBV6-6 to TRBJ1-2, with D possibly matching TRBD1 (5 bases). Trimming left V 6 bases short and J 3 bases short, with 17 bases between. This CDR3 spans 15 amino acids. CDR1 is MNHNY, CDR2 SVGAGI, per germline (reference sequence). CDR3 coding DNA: TGTGCCAGCAGAAGCGCCGACAGCGGCTACTATGGCTACACCTTC. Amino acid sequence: CASRSADSGYYGYTF.

The CDR3 protein is CASGLAQGSREQFF. CDR3 nucleotide sequence: TGTGCTAGTGGTTTGGCGCAGGGGTCGAGGGAGCAGTTCTTC. The chain carries TRBV12-5 and TRBJ2-1, with a weak D call TRBD1 (6 bases). This CDR3 has 14 residues. Looked up from germline, CDR1 is LGHNT and CDR2 is FRNRAP. V gave up 1 base and J gave up 10 bases, with 14 bases separating them.

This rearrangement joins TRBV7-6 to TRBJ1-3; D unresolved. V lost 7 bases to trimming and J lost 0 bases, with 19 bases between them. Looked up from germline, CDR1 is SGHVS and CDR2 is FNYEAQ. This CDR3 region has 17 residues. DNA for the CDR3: TGTGCCAGCACCCCTACCCCGGCGGCGGGCTCTGGAAACACCATATATTTT. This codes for CASTPTPAAGSGNTIYF. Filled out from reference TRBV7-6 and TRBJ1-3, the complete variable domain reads GAGVSQSPRYKVTKRGQDVALRCDPISGHVSLYWYRQALGQGPEFLTYFNYEAQQDKSGLPNDRFSAERPEGSISTLTIQRTEQRDSAMYRCASTPTPAAGSGNTIYFGEGSWLTVV.

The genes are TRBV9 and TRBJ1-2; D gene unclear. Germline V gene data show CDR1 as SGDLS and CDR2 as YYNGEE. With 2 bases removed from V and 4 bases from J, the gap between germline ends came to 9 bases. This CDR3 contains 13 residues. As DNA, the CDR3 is TGTGCCAGCAGCGTTTCAGGCAGCTATGGCTACACCTTC. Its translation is CASSVSGSYGYTF.

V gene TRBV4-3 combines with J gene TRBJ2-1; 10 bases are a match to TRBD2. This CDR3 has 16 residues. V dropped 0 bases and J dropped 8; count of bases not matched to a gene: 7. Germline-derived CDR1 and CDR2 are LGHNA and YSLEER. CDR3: CASSQEGTSVMDEQFF. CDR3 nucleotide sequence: TGCGCCAGCAGCCAAGAAGGGACTAGCGTTATGGATGAGCAGTTCTTC.

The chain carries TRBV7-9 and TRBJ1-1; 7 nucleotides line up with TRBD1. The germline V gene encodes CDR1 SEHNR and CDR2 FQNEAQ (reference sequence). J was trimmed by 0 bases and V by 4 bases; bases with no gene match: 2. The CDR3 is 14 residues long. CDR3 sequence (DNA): TGTGCCAGCAGCTCAACAGGGGTGAACACTGAAGCTTTCTTT. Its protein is CASSSTGVNTEAFF. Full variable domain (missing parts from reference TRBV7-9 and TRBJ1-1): DTGVSQNPRHKITKRGQNVTFRCDPISEHNRLYWYRQTLGQGPEFLTYFQNEAQLEKSRLLSDRFSAERPKGSFSTLEIQRTEQGDSAMYLCASSSTGVNTEAFFGQGTRLTVV.

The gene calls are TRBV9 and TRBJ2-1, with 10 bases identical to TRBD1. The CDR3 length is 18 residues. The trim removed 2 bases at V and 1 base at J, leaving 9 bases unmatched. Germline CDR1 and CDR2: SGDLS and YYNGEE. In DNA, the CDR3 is TGTGCCAGCAGCGTGTCGACAGGGGGCTGGTCGTCCTACAATGAGCAGTTCTTC. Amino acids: CASSVSTGGWSSYNEQFF.

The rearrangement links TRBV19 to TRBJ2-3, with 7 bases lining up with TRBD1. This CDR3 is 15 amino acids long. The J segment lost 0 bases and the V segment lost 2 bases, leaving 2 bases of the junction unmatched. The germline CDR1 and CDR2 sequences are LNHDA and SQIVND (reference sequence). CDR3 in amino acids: CASSIKGQSTDTQYF. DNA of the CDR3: TGTGCCAGTAGTATAAAGGGACAGAGCACAGATACGCAGTATTTT.

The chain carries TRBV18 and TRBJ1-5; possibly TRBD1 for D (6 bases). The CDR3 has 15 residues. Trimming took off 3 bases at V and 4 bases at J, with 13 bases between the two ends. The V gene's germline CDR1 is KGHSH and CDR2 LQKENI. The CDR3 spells CASSPITGKNQPQHF. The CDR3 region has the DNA TGTGCCAGCTCACCGATAACAGGGAAAAATCAGCCCCAGCATTTT.

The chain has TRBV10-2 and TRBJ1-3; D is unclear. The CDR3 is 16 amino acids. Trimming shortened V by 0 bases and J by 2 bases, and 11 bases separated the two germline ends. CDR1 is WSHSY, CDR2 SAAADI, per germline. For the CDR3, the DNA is TGCGCCAGCAGTGAGTCCTCCGGGGTGACTGGAAACACCATATATTTT. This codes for CASSESSGVTGNTIYF.

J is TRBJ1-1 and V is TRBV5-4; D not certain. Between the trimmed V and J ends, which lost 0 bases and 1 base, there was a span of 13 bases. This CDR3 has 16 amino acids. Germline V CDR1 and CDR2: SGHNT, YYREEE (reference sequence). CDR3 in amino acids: CASSLAAGPKNTEAFF. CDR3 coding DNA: TGTGCCAGCAGCTTGGCCGCGGGCCCCAAGAACACTGAAGCTTTCTTT.

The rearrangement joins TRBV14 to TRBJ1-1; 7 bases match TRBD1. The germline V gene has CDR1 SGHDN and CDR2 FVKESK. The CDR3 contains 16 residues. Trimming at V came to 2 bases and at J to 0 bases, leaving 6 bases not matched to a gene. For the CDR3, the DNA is TGTGCCAGCAGCCAAATGACAGGGTTCATGAACACTGAAGCTTTCTTT. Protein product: CASSQMTGFMNTEAFF.

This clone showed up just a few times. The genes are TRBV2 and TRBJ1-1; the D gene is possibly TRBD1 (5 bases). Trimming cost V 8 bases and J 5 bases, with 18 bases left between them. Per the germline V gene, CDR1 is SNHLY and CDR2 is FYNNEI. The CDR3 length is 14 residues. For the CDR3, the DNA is TGTGCCAGCTCCGGGCCCCAGGGCGGTACTGAAGCTTTCTTT. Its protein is CASSGPQGGTEAFF.

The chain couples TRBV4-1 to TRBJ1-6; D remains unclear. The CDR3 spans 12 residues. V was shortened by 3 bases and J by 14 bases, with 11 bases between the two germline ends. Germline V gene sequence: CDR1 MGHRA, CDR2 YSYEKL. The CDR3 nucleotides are TGCGCCAGCAGCCATCCCTATTCGTCCCTCCACTTT. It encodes CASSHPYSSLHF.

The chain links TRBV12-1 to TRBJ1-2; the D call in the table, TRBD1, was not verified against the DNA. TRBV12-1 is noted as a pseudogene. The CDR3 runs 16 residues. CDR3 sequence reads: CASSFRRDSSNYGYTF. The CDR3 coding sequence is TGTGCCAGCAGCTTTAGGCGGGACAGTAGTAACTATGGCTACACCTTC.

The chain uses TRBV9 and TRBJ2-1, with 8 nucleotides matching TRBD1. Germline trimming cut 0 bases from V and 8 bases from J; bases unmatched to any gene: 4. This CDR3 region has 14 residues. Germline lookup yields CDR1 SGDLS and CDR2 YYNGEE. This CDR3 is CASSVGTGFDEQFF. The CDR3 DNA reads TGTGCCAGCAGCGTAGGGACAGGGTTTGATGAGCAGTTCTTC.

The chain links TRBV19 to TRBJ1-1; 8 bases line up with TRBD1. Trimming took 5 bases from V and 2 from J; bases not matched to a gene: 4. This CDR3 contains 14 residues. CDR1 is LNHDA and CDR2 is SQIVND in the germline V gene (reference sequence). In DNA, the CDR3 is TGTGCCAGTAGTGAGGACAGGGATAACACTGAAGCTTTCTTT. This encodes CASSEDRDNTEAFF.

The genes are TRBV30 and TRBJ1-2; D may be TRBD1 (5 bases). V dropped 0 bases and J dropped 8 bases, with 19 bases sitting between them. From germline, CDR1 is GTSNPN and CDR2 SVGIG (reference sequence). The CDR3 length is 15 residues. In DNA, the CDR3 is TGTGCCTGGAGTGTACCGGGGCAGGGAAGCTTGGGCTACACCTTC. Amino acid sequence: CAWSVPGQGSLGYTF. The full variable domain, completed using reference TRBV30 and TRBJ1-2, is SQTIHQWPATLVQPVGSPLSLECTVEGTSNPNLYWYRQAAGRGLQLLFYSVGIGQISSEVPQNLSASRPQDRQFILSSKKLLLSDSGFYLCAWSVPGQGSLGYTFGSGTRLTVV.

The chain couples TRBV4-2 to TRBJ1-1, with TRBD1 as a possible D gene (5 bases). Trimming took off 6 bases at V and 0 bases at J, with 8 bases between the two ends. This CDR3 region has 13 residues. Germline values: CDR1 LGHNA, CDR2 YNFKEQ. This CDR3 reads CASRSGLNTEAFF. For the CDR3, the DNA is TGTGCCAGCAGGTCGGGGCTGAACACTGAAGCTTTCTTT.

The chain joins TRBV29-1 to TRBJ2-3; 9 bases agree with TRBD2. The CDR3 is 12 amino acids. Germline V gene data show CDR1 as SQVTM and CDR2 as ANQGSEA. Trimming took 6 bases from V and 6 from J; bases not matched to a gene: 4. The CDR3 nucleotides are TGCAGCGTGCGGGGGGGATCTGATACGCAGTATTTT. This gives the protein CSVRGGSDTQYF.

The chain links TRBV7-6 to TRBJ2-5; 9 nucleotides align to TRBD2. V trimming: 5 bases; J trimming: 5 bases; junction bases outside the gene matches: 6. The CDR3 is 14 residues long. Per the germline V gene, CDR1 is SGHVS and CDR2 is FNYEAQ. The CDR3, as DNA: TGTGCCAGCAGCCCTCTAGCGGGGTTGGAGACCCAGTACTTC. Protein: CASSPLAGLETQYF.

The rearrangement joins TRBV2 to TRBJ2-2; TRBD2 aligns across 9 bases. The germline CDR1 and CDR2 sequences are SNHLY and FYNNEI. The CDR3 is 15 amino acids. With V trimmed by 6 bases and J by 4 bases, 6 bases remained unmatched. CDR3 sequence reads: CASRVGLAFTGELFF. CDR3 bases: TGTGCCAGCAGAGTGGGACTAGCCTTCACCGGGGAGCTGTTTTTT.